This T cell receptor beta chain was recovered during a study of blood T cell repertoires in COVID-19. This CDR3 contains 14 residues. The V end lost 1 base, the J end lost 10 bases, and 17 bases lay between the germline ends. Looked up from germline, CDR1 is MGHRA and CDR2 is YSYEKL. As handled by the study authors: Estimation of nucleated cell counts was performed using reference gene primer amplification. The assay was immunoSEQ multiplex PCR, and TCRdb's table has in-frame clones only and misses some. V and J calls and clone size follow that table, whereas D and trimming were derived from the DNA. The table shows 250,000 or so clones, with about four fifths occurring only once.

The rearrangement links TRBV4-1 to TRBJ2-7, with a weak D call TRBD1 (6 bases). The sequenced sample consisted of peripheral blood. The TCR sequence derives from a middle-aged woman who had recovered from COVID-19. CDR3 amino acids: CASSQVAGGRPQYF. Written as DNA, the CDR3 is TGCGCCAGCAGCCAAGTAGCTGGGGGCCGGCCTCAGTACTTC.